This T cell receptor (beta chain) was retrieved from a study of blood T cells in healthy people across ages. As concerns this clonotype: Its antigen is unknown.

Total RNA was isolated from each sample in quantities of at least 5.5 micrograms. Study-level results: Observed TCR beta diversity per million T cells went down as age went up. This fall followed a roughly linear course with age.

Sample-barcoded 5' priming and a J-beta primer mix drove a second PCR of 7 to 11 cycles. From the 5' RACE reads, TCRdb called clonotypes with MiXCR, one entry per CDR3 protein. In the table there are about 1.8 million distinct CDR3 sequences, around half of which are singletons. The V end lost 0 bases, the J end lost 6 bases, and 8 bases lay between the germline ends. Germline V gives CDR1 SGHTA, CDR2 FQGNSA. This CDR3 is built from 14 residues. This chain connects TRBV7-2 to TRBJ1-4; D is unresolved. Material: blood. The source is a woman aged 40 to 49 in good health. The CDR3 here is CASSLAVTDEKLFF. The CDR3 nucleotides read TGTGCCAGCAGCTTAGCTGTGACGGATGAAAAACTGTTTTTT.